This T cell receptor beta chain derives from a study of cytomegalovirus exposure and HLA in healthy donors. Study-wide results and caveats: Owing to their indistinguishability, certain V segments, notably TRBV6-2 and TRBV6-3, were excluded.

Note on this clone: Its antigen remains unknown.

V was cut by 1 base and J by 7 bases, with 10 bases left in between. This CDR3 is 13 amino acids long. Looked up from germline, CDR1 is SGHVS and CDR2 is FQNEAQ. Primers for the PCR totalled 60 Vbeta and 13 Jbeta. Only in-frame clones appear in the TCRdb table, and some are missing; sequencing was by immunoSEQ multiplex PCR. The table has approximately 110,000 clones, about three quarters seen once. Sequenced sample: PBMCs. The receptor's source is a woman aged 25 to 39 in good health and CMV-seronegative. The genes are TRBV7-8 and TRBJ2-5, with D tentatively TRBD1 (6 bases). The CDR3 nucleotides read TGTGCCAGCAGCTTAGTGACAGGAGGGACCCAGTACTTC. Residues: CASSLVTGGTQYF.